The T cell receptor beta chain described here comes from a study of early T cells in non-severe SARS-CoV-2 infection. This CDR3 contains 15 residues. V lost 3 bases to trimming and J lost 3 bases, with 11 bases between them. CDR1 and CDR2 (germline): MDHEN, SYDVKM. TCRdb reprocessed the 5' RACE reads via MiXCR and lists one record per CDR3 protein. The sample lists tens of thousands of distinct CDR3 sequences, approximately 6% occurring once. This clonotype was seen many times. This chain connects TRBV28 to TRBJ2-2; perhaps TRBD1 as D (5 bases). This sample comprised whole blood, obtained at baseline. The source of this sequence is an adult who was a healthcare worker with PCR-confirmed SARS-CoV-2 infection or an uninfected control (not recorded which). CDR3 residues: CASSFQGLDTGELFF. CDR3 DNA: TGTGCCAGCAGTTTCCAGGGATTGGACACCGGGGAGCTGTTTTTT.